This T cell receptor (beta chain) was recovered during a study of blood T cell repertoires in COVID-19. Per the original data handling: Nucleated cell number was recorded as an estimate derived from reference gene primer amplification. TCRdb keeps only in-frame clones here, not all; method: immunoSEQ multiplex PCR. That table supplies the V and J calls and clone size; D and trimming were determined from the DNA. The data contain roughly 100,000 clones, 70% to 90% of them singletons. The V segment lost 6 bases and the J segment 6 bases; nucleotides outside the gene matches: 7. CDR1 and CDR2 from the germline V gene are KGHSH and LQKENI. The CDR3 covers 14 residues.

Sequenced input: peripheral blood. The TCR originated in a woman in her twenties or thirties with acute or convalescent COVID-19. V usage is TRBV18 and J usage is TRBJ1-5; 8 bases align to TRBD1. The CDR3, as DNA: TGTGCCAGCTCGGCGACAGGGGCCGTTCAGCCCCAGCATTTT. Its protein product is CASSATGAVQPQHF.